One sample yielded the 7 T cell receptor beta chains listed below, sequenced in a study of CD4 T cell repertoires in COVID-19. Assay used: immunoSEQ multiplex PCR; TCRdb lists only in-frame clones, some missing. The sample yields about 75,000 clones, around four fifths seen once. Source: CD4+ T cells from peripheral blood, taken after recovery from COVID-19. These receptors originate from a human donor who had COVID-19.

This clone was seen just once. This chain uses TRBV2 with TRBJ1-4; D is undetermined. V dropped 3 bases and J dropped 10 bases, with 18 bases sitting between them. Germline loops: CDR1 SNHLY, CDR2 FYNNEI. The CDR3 length is 15 residues. CDR3 nucleotides: TGTGCCAGCAGTGAGGATGGTGGGCATATCGTAAAACTGTTTTTT. Amino acid sequence: CASSEDGGHIVKLFF.

This clone was seen a handful of times. V gene TRBV27 combines with J gene TRBJ2-2; the D gene is possibly TRBD2 (5 bases). Per germline, CDR1 MNHEY and CDR2 SMNVEV (reference sequence). V shed 0 bases and J shed 9 bases, with 8 bases lying between them. This CDR3 comprises 13 residues. CDR3 sequence (DNA): TGTGCCAGCAGTTTATCGGGGAGCAGGGAGCTGTTTTTT. Translation: CASSLSGSRELFF.

This chain uses TRBV14 with TRBJ1-6; tentatively, D is TRBD1 (5 bases). CDR3 size: 13 residues. V was trimmed by 2 bases and J by 9 bases, leaving 8 bases between them. Germline loops: CDR1 SGHDN, CDR2 FVKESK. The CDR3 nucleotides read TGTGCCAGCAGCCAATACAGGTTTTCACCCCTCCACTTT. Amino acids: CASSQYRFSPLHF. Combining the CDR3 with reference TRBV14 and TRBJ1-6 gives the whole variable domain EAGVTQFPSHSVIEKGQTVTLRCDPISGHDNLYWYRRVMGKEIKFLLHFVKESKQDESGMPNNRFLAERTGGTYSTLKVQPAELEDSGVYFCASSQYRFSPLHFGNGTRLTVT.

J is TRBJ2-7 and V is TRBV15; the D is unclear. Germline V gene sequence: CDR1 LNHNV, CDR2 YYDKDF (reference sequence). Trimming shortened V by 2 bases and J by 0 bases, and 5 bases separated the two germline ends. The CDR3 covers 13 residues. CDR3 sequence (DNA): TGTGCCACCAGCAGATTGGTCTCCTACGAGCAGTACTTC. Translation: CATSRLVSYEQYF.

This clone was counted a single time. The rearrangement links TRBV24-1 to TRBJ2-1; a weak D match, TRBD1 (6 bases). V lost 4 bases to trimming and J lost 5 bases, with 17 bases between them. Germline V CDR1 and CDR2: KGHDR, SFDVKD. The length of the CDR3 is 16 residues. The CDR3 DNA reads TGTGCCACCAGTGACTCCGGCGGACAGTCGAACAATGAGCAGTTCTTC. It codes for CATSDSGGQSNNEQFF.

This sequence joins TRBV10-1 and TRBJ2-3; D tentatively reads TRBD1 or TRBD2 (5 bases each). Germline-derived CDR1 and CDR2 are WNHNN and SYGVQD (reference sequence). There are 15 residues in the CDR3. Trimming left V 1 base short and J 1 base short, with 9 bases between. DNA of the CDR3: TGCGCCAGCAGTGAGTTCGGGGACGGCACAGATACGCAGTATTTT. Protein sequence: CASSEFGDGTDTQYF.

The V and J genes are TRBV6-5 and TRBJ2-7, with D possibly being TRBD2 (6 bases). CDR1 is MNHEY and CDR2 is SVGAGI in the germline V gene. The V gene lost 6 bases and the J gene lost 9 bases, with 21 bases spanning the gap. This CDR3 has 14 residues. The chain's CDR3 is CASRLGRGSFRQYF. CDR3 DNA sequence: TGTGCCAGCAGGCTGGGTCGGGGGTCCTTTAGGCAGTACTTC.